These T cell receptor beta chains were read from a single sample in a study of persistence of HIV-infected CD4 T cells. Their target antigens are unknown. This table comes from immunoSEQ multiplex PCR, and its TCRdb copy is limited to in-frame clones, with some not included. The sample carries over 25,000 clones, 65% to 90% recorded once. The input for sequencing was CD4+ T cells sorted from PBMCs after roughly 19-hour stimulation, taken from a patient who received antiretroviral therapy. These receptors were obtained from an adult man with HIV who was CMV-seropositive. Both conserved end residues are part of each CDR3. A D gene is named only where the DNA matches it firmly. Not every row has a clone size; where given, it reads once, few, many or a size class.

CDR3nt	CDR3aa	j_gene	v_gene	d_gene	abundance
TGTGCCAGCAGCTTGGACAGGAGCTACGAGCAGTACTTC	CASSLDRSYEQYF	TRBJ2-7	TRBV5-4	-	-
TGTGCCAGCACTGTAGGGGGGGGCTCCACCAATTCACCCCTCCACTTT	CASTVGGGSTNSPLHF	TRBJ1-6	TRBV7-9	-	-
TGCAGTGCTAGTCTCAGCCGGAGTCAGCCCCAGCATTTT	CSASLSRSQPQHF	TRBJ1-5	TRBV20-1	-	-
TGTGCCAGTAGTAGACAGTCGAACACCGGGGAGCTGTTTTTT	CASSRQSNTGELFF	TRBJ2-2	TRBV19	-	-
TGTGCCAGCAGCCTGGACGGTCTTAATTCACCCCTCCACTTT	CASSLDGLNSPLHF	TRBJ1-6	TRBV9	-	-
TGTGCCAGCCGCAGAGACAGGCTGGCGGCAGATACGCAGTATTTT	CASRRDRLAADTQYF	TRBJ2-3	TRBV28	-	-
TGTGCCAGCAGCTCGGGACTAGCGGACCACTACAATGAGCAGTTCTTC	CASSSGLADHYNEQFF	TRBJ2-1	TRBV11-3	TRBD2	-
TGTGCCAGCAGCCTAGACAGGGTGCGAGGCTATGGCTACACCTTC	CASSLDRVRGYGYTF	TRBJ1-2	TRBV6-1	TRBD1	-
TGTGCCAGCAGCTTGGGGGAGACTGGCGGGGGGTACGAGCAGTACTTC	CASSLGETGGGYEQYF	TRBJ2-7	TRBV5-4	TRBD2	-
TGTGCTAGTGGTTCTCAAAGGACCGGGATCTCTGGAAACACCATATATTTT	CASGSQRTGISGNTIYF	TRBJ1-3	TRBV12-5	-	few
TGTGCCAGCAGCTTTCCTTCTACAACTAATGAAAAACTGTTTTTT	CASSFPSTTNEKLFF	TRBJ1-4	TRBV7-9	-	-
TGTGCCAGCAGCATAGGACGTTCAAGCTCCTACAATGAGCAGTTCTTC	CASSIGRSSSYNEQFF	TRBJ2-1	TRBV7-6	-	-
TGTGCCAGCAGCGTAACCAGCGGGGGCGAGACCCAGTACTTC	CASSVTSGGETQYF	TRBJ2-5	TRBV9	TRBD2	-
TGTGCCAGCAGCGTTGGTCGACAGACCAATTCACCCCTCCACTTT	CASSVGRQTNSPLHF	TRBJ1-6	TRBV7-8	-	-
TGTGCCAGCAGTAGGCTGGGTAAGAACACTGAAGCTTTCTTT	CASSRLGKNTEAFF	TRBJ1-1	TRBV7-9	-	-
TGTGCCACCCAAAGGGGTCAAGAGACCCAGTACTTC	CATQRGQETQYF	TRBJ2-5	TRBV19	-	-
TGTGCCAGCAGCTTGGATAGAGCCTCTGGGGCCAACGTCCTGACTTTC	CASSLDRASGANVLTF	TRBJ2-6	TRBV5-4	-	-
TGTGCCAGCAGCTGGTCGGGACAGGGCAATTTAGGGGATACGCAGTATTTT	CASSWSGQGNLGDTQYF	TRBJ2-3	TRBV5-5	TRBD1	-
TGCGCCAGCAGCCAAGATTTAGGACGGGGGCTCGCAGATACGCAGTATTTT	CASSQDLGRGLADTQYF	TRBJ2-3	TRBV4-3	-	-
TGTGCCAGCAGCCACCTATCGATAGCGGGGGGGTTGGGCGCCAAAAACATTCAGTACTTC	CASSHLSIAGGLGAKNIQYF	TRBJ2-4	TRBV3-1/TRBV3-2	TRBD2	-
TGTGCCAGCAGTTACAGGAAGGACTATGGCTACACCTTC	CASSYRKDYGYTF	TRBJ1-2	TRBV6-2/TRBV6-3	-	-
TGTGCCAGCAGCTTGGACAGGGTAGCCAAAAACATTCAGTACTTC	CASSLDRVAKNIQYF	TRBJ2-4	TRBV5-8	-	-
TGCAGCGTTGAAAGGGGTGGAAACACCATATATTTT	CSVERGGNTIYF	TRBJ1-3	TRBV29-1	-	-
TGTGCCAGCAGCGGCGGGGGTGGCTACACCTTC	CASSGGGGYTF	TRBJ1-2	TRBV7-9	-	-
TGTGCCAGCAGCTTAAGACAGGGTGGCCCCTACGAGCAGTACTTC	CASSLRQGGPYEQYF	TRBJ2-7	TRBV7-9	TRBD1	few